The next 4 T cell receptor beta chains were all read from a single sample in a study of blood T cell repertoires in COVID-19. Only in-frame clones appear in the TCRdb table, and some are missing; sequencing was by immunoSEQ multiplex PCR. Of tens of thousands of clones in the sample, 75% to 95% are singletons; the top ten hold 9.1%. The sequenced material came from peripheral blood. The receptors stem from a woman of 80 years or more with active COVID-19.

The chain joins TRBV2 to TRBJ2-3; TRBD1 might be the D (5 bases). The CDR3 extends over 20 amino acids. The germline V and J ends were trimmed by 1 base and 2 bases, with 25 bases remaining between them. Germline CDR1 and CDR2: SNHLY and FYNNEI. The DNA of the CDR3 is TGTGCCAGCAGTGAAGAGGCCAGATTACTACGCCCTGGGGCCACAGATACGCAGTATTTT. Protein sequence: CASSEEARLLRPGATDTQYF.

The gene calls are TRBV11-2 and TRBJ2-2; no reliable D call. There are 12 residues in the CDR3. The germline CDR1 and CDR2 sequences are SGHAT and FQNNGV. Trimming removed 5 bases from V and 6 bases from J, with 7 bases in between. In DNA form, the CDR3 reads TGTGCCAGCAGCGAAAGCCCCGGGGAGCTGTTTTTT. Its translation: CASSESPGELFF.

The genes are TRBV5-1 and TRBJ1-2; 10 bases fit TRBD1. The CDR3 totals 17 residues. V gave up 3 bases and J gave up 10 bases; unmatched junction bases: 18. CDR1 and CDR2 from the germline V gene are SGHRS and YFSETQ. CDR3 nucleotides: TGCGCCAGCAGCTCGGGCGGACAGGGGGTAGCCCCAGGGGACTACACCTTC. Amino acid sequence: CASSSGGQGVAPGDYTF.

The chain carries TRBV24-1 and TRBJ2-3; 7 nucleotides line up with TRBD2. Germline assignment: CDR1 KGHDR and CDR2 SFDVKD. The CDR3 is made up of 15 amino acids. Trimming removed 3 bases from V and 4 bases from J; junction bases left unmatched: 6. This CDR3 is CATSDLGRESDTQYF. The CDR3 DNA sequence: TGTGCCACCAGTGATCTTGGGCGGGAGTCAGATACGCAGTATTTT.